The clone carrying this TCR beta chain was counted at least ten times. Its antigen remains unknown. Total RNA (around 500 ng) served as template for TCR beta cDNA synthesis primed by a constant-region primer. Construction of TCR beta libraries relied on three successive nested multiplex PCR rounds employing slightly modified ARM-PCR. The first two PCR rounds used TRBV1-TRBV30 primers with a Cbeta primer, roughly 10 cycles each. TCRdb recomputed calls from the multiplex PCR reads with MiXCR, one row per CDR3 protein. The sample lists approximately 73,000 distinct CDR3 sequences, around 75% occurring once. Unsorted bulk tissue of about 17-32 mg yielded co-extracted RNA and DNA. The data derive from a study of tumor-infiltrating lymphocytes in primary liver carcinoma. Study information: Patients of both sexes were 30 to 69 years old. Study outcomes and limitations: Tumor top-250-clone fractions significantly exceeded those of blood (p = 0.039).

CDR1 and CDR2 (germline): SGHTA, FQGNSA. This CDR3 region has 15 residues. V lost 5 bases and J lost 3, with 13 bases in between. Input material: liver tumor tissue from sampling region 4. Subset defined: tumor region T4, right-lateral pole. This TCR was sampled from a woman aged 60-75 years with primary liver carcinoma and hepatitis B virus infection. This sequence joins TRBV7-2 and TRBJ2-2, with D unresolved. The CDR3 DNA is TGTGCCAGCAGCCGATTCATTGCTTACACCGGGGAGCTGTTTTTT. Amino acid sequence: CASSRFIAYTGELFF.